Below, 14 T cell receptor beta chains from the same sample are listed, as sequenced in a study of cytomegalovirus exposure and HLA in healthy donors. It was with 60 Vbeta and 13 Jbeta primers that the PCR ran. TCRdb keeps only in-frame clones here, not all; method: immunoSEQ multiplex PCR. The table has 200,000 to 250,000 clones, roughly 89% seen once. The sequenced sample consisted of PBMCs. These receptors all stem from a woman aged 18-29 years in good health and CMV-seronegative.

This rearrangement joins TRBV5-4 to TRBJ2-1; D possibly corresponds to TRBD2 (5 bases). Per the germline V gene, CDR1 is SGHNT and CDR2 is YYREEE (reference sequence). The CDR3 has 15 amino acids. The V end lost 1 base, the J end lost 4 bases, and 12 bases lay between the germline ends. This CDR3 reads CASSLRSGDYNEQFF. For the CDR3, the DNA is TGTGCCAGCAGCTTGCGGAGCGGAGATTACAATGAGCAGTTCTTC.

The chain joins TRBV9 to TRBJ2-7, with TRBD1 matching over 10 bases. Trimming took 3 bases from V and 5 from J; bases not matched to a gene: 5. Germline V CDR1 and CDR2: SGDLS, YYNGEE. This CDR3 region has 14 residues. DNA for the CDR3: TGTGCCAGCAGCGCGGGACAGGGGATCGACGAGCAGTACTTC. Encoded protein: CASSAGQGIDEQYF.

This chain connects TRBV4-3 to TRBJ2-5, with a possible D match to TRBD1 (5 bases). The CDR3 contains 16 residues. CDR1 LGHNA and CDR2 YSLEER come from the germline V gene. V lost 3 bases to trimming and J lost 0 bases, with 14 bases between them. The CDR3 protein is CASSQEQTAYQETQYF. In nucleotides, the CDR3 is TGCGCCAGCAGCCAGGAGCAGACAGCTTACCAAGAGACCCAGTACTTC.

In DNA form, the CDR3 reads TGCGCCGGCCCCAACGGAGGGACTAGCGGGAGGGAGTACCAAGAGACCCAGTACTTC. It specifies CAGPNGGTSGREYQETQYF. The chain recombines TRBV5-1 with TRBJ2-5; 16 nucleotides agree with TRBD2. The V gene end was trimmed by 10 bases and the J gene end by 0 bases; junction bases not matched to a gene: 15. Germline values: CDR1 SGHRS, CDR2 YFSETQ. CDR3 length: 19 residues.

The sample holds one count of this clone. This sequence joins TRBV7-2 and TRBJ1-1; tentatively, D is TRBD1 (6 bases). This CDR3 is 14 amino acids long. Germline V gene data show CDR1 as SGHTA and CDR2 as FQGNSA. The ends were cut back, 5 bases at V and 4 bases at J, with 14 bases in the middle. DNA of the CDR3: TGTGCCAGCAGCCCCAGGGGTTTGGGCACTGAAGCTTTCTTT. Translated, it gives CASSPRGLGTEAFF.

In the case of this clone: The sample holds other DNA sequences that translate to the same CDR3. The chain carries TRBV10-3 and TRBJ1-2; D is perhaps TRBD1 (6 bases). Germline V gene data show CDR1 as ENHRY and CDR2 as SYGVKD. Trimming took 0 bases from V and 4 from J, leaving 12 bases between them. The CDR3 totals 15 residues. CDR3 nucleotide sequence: TGTGCCATCAGTGAGTCGGGGGGGGCAGGCTATGGCTACACCTTC. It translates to CAISESGGAGYGYTF.

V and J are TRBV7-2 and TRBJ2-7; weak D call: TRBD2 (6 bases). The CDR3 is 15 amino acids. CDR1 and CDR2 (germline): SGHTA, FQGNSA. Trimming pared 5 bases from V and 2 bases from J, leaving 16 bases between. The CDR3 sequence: CASSRRDSRTYEQYF. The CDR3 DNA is TGTGCCAGCAGCCGCCGGGACTCTAGAACCTACGAGCAGTACTTC.

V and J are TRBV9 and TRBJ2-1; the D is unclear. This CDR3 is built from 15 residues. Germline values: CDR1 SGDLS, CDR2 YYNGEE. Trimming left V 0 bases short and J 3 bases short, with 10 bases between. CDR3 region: CASSVGADGYNEQFF. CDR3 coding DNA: TGTGCCAGCAGCGTAGGGGCAGACGGCTACAATGAGCAGTTCTTC.

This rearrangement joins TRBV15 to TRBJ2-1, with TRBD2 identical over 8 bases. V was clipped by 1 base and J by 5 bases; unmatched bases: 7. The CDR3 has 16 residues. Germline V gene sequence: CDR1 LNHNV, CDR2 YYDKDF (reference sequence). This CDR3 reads CATSRAGGAKDNEQFF. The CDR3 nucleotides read TGTGCCACCAGCAGAGCGGGAGGGGCCAAAGACAATGAGCAGTTCTTC.

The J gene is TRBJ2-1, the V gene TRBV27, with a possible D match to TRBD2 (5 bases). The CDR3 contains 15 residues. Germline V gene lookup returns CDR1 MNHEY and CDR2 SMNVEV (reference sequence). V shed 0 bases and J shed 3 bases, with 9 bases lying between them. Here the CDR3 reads CASSLSVGVYNEQFF. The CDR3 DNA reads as TGTGCCAGCAGTTTATCAGTGGGAGTCTACAATGAGCAGTTCTTC.

The chain's CDR3 is CASSEAGRYTQYF. The CDR3 DNA reads as TGTGCCAGCAGTGAGGCAGGGAGGTATACGCAGTATTTT. The chain has TRBV2 and TRBJ2-3, with D perhaps matching TRBD2 (6 bases). V was trimmed by 3 bases and J by 7 bases, leaving 11 bases between them. The germline V gene has CDR1 SNHLY and CDR2 FYNNEI. The CDR3 has 13 residues. Drawing the rest from reference TRBV2 and TRBJ2-3, the complete variable domain is EPEVTQTPSHQVTQMGQEVILRCVPISNHLYFYWYRQILGQKVEFLVSFYNNEISEKSEIFDDQFSVERPDGSNFTLKIRSTKLEDSAMYFCASSEAGRYTQYFGPGTRLTVL.

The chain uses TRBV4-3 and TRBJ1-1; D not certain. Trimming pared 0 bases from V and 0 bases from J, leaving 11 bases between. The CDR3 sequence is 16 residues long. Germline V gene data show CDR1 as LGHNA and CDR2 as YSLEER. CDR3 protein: CASSQEEGRVNTEAFF. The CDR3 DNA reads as TGCGCCAGCAGCCAAGAGGAGGGAAGGGTGAACACTGAAGCTTTCTTT.

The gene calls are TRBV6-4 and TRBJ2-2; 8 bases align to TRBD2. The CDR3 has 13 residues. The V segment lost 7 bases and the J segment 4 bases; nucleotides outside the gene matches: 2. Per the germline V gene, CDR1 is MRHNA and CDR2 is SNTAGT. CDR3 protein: CASIAGGTGELFF. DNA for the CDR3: TGTGCCAGCATCGCGGGGGGCACCGGGGAGCTGTTTTTT.

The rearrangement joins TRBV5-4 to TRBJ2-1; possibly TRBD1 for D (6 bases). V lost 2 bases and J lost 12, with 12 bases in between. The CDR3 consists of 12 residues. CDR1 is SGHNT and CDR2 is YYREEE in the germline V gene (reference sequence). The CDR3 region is CASSLKDSLQFF. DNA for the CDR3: TGTGCCAGCAGCTTAAAGGACAGCCTGCAGTTCTTC.